This TCR beta chain was retrieved from a study of T cell changes during pregnancy in multiple sclerosis. Data came from immunoSEQ multiplex PCR; TCRdb stores just in-frame clones and leaves some out. In the table there are fewer than 95,000 clones, about 93% of which are singletons. The CDR3 consists of 16 residues. Germline V gives CDR1 SGHAT, CDR2 FQNNGV. Losses at the gene ends were 5 bases for V and 6 bases for J; bases not matched to a gene: 7. The sequence was obtained from a female donor with multiple sclerosis, enrolled in a pregnancy study. Sequencing used peripheral blood, obtained in the first trimester of pregnancy. The chain combines TRBV11-2 with TRBJ2-1, with 13 bases lining up with TRBD2. The CDR3, as DNA: TGTGCCAGCAGCCCCCGACTAGCGGGGGGAACCAATGAGCAGTTCTTC. Residues: CASSPRLAGGTNEQFF.